This T cell receptor beta chain is from a study of CD8 T cells in Susac syndrome. With respect to this clonotype: Antigen unknown.

The authors reverse transcribed roughly 0.5 to 1 ug RNA with random hexamers. The TCR beta CDR3 was amplified by immunoSEQ multiplex PCR across 54 Vbeta, 13 Jbeta. In TCRdb, the immunoSEQ multiplex PCR reads were re-called with MiXCR into one record per CDR3 protein. Here the sample spans approximately 200,000 distinct CDR3 sequences, approximately 94% being singletons. It was treatment-naive patients with stable or active relapsing-remitting disease who made up the multiple sclerosis controls. TEMRA cells were enriched by FACS, while CD8+ and CD4+ T cells were obtained through a negative isolation that was performed magnetically. Study-wide points: It was acknowledged in the study that its TCR sequencing and HLA analysis involved a relatively small number of individuals.

The CDR3 contains 13 residues. Trimming pared 4 bases from V and 2 bases from J, leaving 9 bases between. CDR1 SGDLS and CDR2 YYNGEE come from the germline V gene. The specimen sequenced was CD4+ T cells from PBMCs. The chain carries TRBV9 and TRBJ1-2, with D possibly matching TRBD1 (6 bases). The receptor was derived from a human donor with multiple sclerosis. CDR3 amino acids: CASSNTGNYGYTF. CDR3 nucleotide sequence: TGTGCCAGCAGCAATACAGGGAACTATGGCTACACCTTC.